This T cell receptor beta chain originates from a study of blood T cells in healthy people across ages. The second PCR ran roughly 7 to 12 cycles with a sample-barcoded 5' primer and J-beta primers. TCRdb recomputed calls from the 5' RACE reads with MiXCR, one row per CDR3 protein. Of about 1.6 million distinct CDR3 sequences listed, about 32% are singletons. Germline loops: CDR1 SGHRS, CDR2 YFSETQ. This CDR3 has 17 residues. J was trimmed by 3 bases and V by 4 bases; bases with no gene match: 6. This receptor was identified in a woman in her 30s in good health. The genes are TRBV5-1 and TRBJ2-5, with 16 bases matching TRBD2. Sequencing was done on a sample of blood. The CDR3 DNA is TGCGCCAGCAGCCCAGGGACTAGCGGGAGGGCCAAAGAGACCCAGTACTTC. This translates into CASSPGTSGRAKETQYF.